This T cell receptor beta chain was documented in a study of T cell responses to AZD1222 COVID-19 vaccine. Study results and limitations: Two AZD1222 doses significantly raised spike-specific TCR breadth and depth over controls.

This clone was counted once. Antigen specificity is unknown. V was pared by 0 bases and J by 5 bases, with 11 bases of the junction left unmatched. The CDR3 covers 17 residues. Germline CDR1 and CDR2: SGDLS and YYNGEE. TCRdb's copy holds only in-frame clones and misses some; the assay was immunoSEQ multiplex PCR. The sample lists around 170,000 clones, over 90% occurring once. The receptor was isolated from an adult who received the AZD1222 COVID-19 vaccine. The specimen comprised peripheral blood, sampled 28 days after the second AZD1222 dose. The rearrangement links TRBV9 to TRBJ2-1; 7 bases agree with TRBD2. The CDR3 is CASSVGLLASGDNEQFF. In nucleotides, the CDR3 is TGTGCCAGCAGCGTAGGGTTATTGGCTAGCGGAGACAATGAGCAGTTCTTC.